The 13 T cell receptor beta chains reported below all come from one sample, sequenced in a study of long-term antiretroviral therapy in people with HIV. The run of the v3.0 immunoSEQ assay was at survey level. Some clones are missing from TCRdb's copy, which holds only in-frame ones; the method was immunoSEQ multiplex PCR. This table has 25,000 to 35,000 clones, around 90% appearing once. Sequenced material: unsorted PBMCs, taken 3.2 years before starting antiretroviral therapy. The receptors derive from a man aged 50 to 60 with HIV.

This chain connects TRBV5-6 to TRBJ1-2; no definite D call. The CDR3 extends over 13 amino acids. V was cut by 0 bases and J by 8 bases, with 11 bases left in between. Germline-derived CDR1 and CDR2 are SGHDT and YYEEEE. In DNA, the CDR3 is TGTGCCAGCAGCTTGGCAACACATGGCGGCTACACCTTC. It translates to CASSLATHGGYTF.

The J gene is TRBJ2-7, the V gene TRBV7-3; D remains unclear. The CDR3 is 12 amino acids. CDR1 is SGHTA, CDR2 FQGTGA, per germline. V shed 4 bases and J shed 6 bases, with 10 bases lying between them. The CDR3 here is CASSSPPGEQYF. The CDR3 nucleotides read TGTGCCAGCAGCTCTCCGCCCGGCGAGCAGTACTTC.

The J gene is TRBJ2-7, the V gene TRBV4-1; perhaps D is TRBD1 or TRBD2 (5 bases each). Trimming shortened V by 6 bases and J by 4 bases, and 13 bases separated the two germline ends. The CDR3 length is 13 residues. Per the germline V gene, CDR1 is MGHRA and CDR2 is YSYEKL. CDR3 loop: CASSPGRRYEQYF. The CDR3 DNA follows: TGCGCCAGCAGTCCGGGACGCAGGTACGAGCAGTACTTC.

This chain connects TRBV5-1 to TRBJ1-1, with TRBD1 identical over 9 bases. CDR1 is SGHRS and CDR2 is YFSETQ in the germline V gene. This CDR3 is built from 14 residues. J was trimmed by 6 bases and V by 5 bases; bases with no gene match: 8. The CDR3 coding sequence is TGCGCCAGCAGTCCTACAGGGGGCAAACCTGAAGCTTTCTTT. Its protein product is CASSPTGGKPEAFF.

DNA for the CDR3: TGTGCCAGCAGTAACGACAGGGGCTTCTCCTACGAGCAGTACTTC. Its translation is CASSNDRGFSYEQYF. The J gene is TRBJ2-7, the V gene TRBV27; the match to TRBD1 covers 8 bases. Germline lookup yields CDR1 MNHEY and CDR2 SMNVEV (reference sequence). V shed 5 bases and J 0 bases; nucleotides not matched to a gene: 6. This CDR3 is built from 15 residues.

This sequence joins TRBV6-6 and TRBJ2-1; possibly TRBD2 for D (5 bases). V was pared by 0 bases and J by 2 bases, with 8 bases between. From germline, CDR1 is MNHNY and CDR2 SVGAGI (reference sequence). The CDR3 covers 15 residues. The CDR3 loop reads CASSYSAGAYNEQFF. The CDR3, as DNA: TGTGCCAGCAGTTACTCAGCCGGGGCCTACAATGAGCAGTTCTTC.

The table lists this clone with a count of one. The chain joins TRBV4-3 to TRBJ2-7; 7 bases map to TRBD1. The ends lost 0 bases at V and 2 bases at J; junction bases unmatched: 19. CDR3 length: 20 amino acids. Germline V gives CDR1 LGHNA, CDR2 YSLEER. CDR3 in DNA: TGCGCCAGCAGCCAAGATGTAAGCCAACCACTAGACAGGGCCCCCTACGAGCAGTACTTC. It specifies CASSQDVSQPLDRAPYEQYF.

The rearrangement links TRBV27 to TRBJ1-5; possibly TRBD1 for D (5 bases). Germline V gene lookup returns CDR1 MNHEY and CDR2 SMNVEV (reference sequence). Trimming removed 6 bases from V and 0 bases from J, with 18 bases in between. The CDR3 runs 17 residues. CDR3 loop: CASRGGKTGHSNQPQHF. CDR3 coding DNA: TGTGCCAGCAGGGGGGGTAAAACCGGGCATAGCAATCAGCCCCAGCATTTT.

V is TRBV9 and J is TRBJ1-4; weak D call: TRBD1 (5 bases). The germline gives CDR1 SGDLS, CDR2 YYNGEE. The CDR3 is made up of 16 amino acids. The V end lost 1 base, the J end lost 7 bases, and 17 bases lay between the germline ends. CDR3: CASSVSEGNGGEKLFF. The CDR3 bases are TGTGCCAGCAGCGTAAGCGAGGGGAACGGCGGTGAAAAACTGTTTTTT. The variable domain in full, completed from reference TRBV9 and TRBJ1-4, reads DSGVTQTPKHLITATGQRVTLRCSPRSGDLSVYWYQQSLDQGLQFLIQYYNGEERAKGNILERFSAQQFPDLHSELNLSSLELGDSALYFCASSVSEGNGGEKLFFGSGTQLSVL.

This rearrangement joins TRBV9 to TRBJ2-3; D is perhaps TRBD1 (5 bases). This CDR3 is built from 13 residues. Germline CDR1 SGDLS, CDR2 YYNGEE. With 1 base removed from V and 6 bases from J, the gap between germline ends came to 9 bases. CDR3 DNA sequence: TGTGCCAGCAGCGTACAGGGTTTGGATACGCAGTATTTT. This sequence encodes CASSVQGLDTQYF.

The rearrangement joins TRBV19 to TRBJ1-2; D is ambiguous. Germline loops: CDR1 LNHDA, CDR2 SQIVND (reference sequence). V dropped 8 bases and J dropped 0 bases, with 16 bases sitting between them. The CDR3 totals 15 residues. CDR3 sequence reads: CASSLGPIANYGYTF. CDR3 nucleotides: TGTGCCAGTTCCCTCGGCCCGATAGCTAACTATGGCTACACCTTC.

The rearrangement links TRBV11-2 to TRBJ1-3, with TRBD1 as a possible D gene (6 bases). Germline values: CDR1 SGHAT, CDR2 FQNNGV. The CDR3 is 16 amino acids. The germline V and J ends were trimmed by 1 base and 0 bases, with 10 bases remaining between them. The CDR3 sequence: CASSLGGTSSGNTIYF. CDR3 sequence (DNA): TGTGCCAGCAGCTTAGGCGGGACAAGCTCTGGAAACACCATATATTTT.

This chain joins TRBV18 and TRBJ1-1; D might be TRBD1 (5 bases). The germline V gene encodes CDR1 KGHSH and CDR2 LQKENI. The CDR3 is made up of 14 amino acids. With 2 bases removed from V and 0 bases from J, the gap between germline ends came to 7 bases. CDR3 sequence reads: CASSPGRVNTEAFF. DNA for the CDR3: TGTGCCAGCTCACCAGGCAGGGTGAACACTGAAGCTTTCTTT.